The rows below give T cell receptor beta chains drawn from one sample of a study of PD-1 blockade in classical Hodgkin lymphoma. The repertoire was sequenced with immunoSEQ multiplex PCR; TCRdb's copy has only in-frame clones and lacks some. The data hold about 31,000 clones, with approximately 70% observed a single time. The sample was peripheral blood mononuclear cells (PBMCs), taken before the second cycle of nivolumab. All receptors derive from a human donor with classical Hodgkin lymphoma. Both conserved end residues are part of each CDR3. Fields, in order: clone size, D gene, J gene, V gene, CDR3 DNA, CDR3 protein. D genes are given only for firm matches. Where a row states a size, it is once, few, many or the class of an expanded clone; other rows omit it.

clone_size: .
d_call: TRBD2
j_call: TRBJ2-2
v_call: TRBV5-1
cdr3_nt: TGCGCCAGCAGCTTTAGCGGGAGGGGATCGAGGACCGGGGAGCTGTTTTTT
cdr3_aa: CASSFSGRGSRTGELFF

clone_size: .
d_call: TRBD1
j_call: TRBJ2-2
v_call: TRBV11-2
cdr3_nt: TGTGCCAGCAGCTTCCGCGGGACAGGGGCCGGGGAGCTGTTTTTT
cdr3_aa: CASSFRGTGAGELFF

clone_size: .
d_call: TRBD2
j_call: TRBJ2-1
v_call: TRBV6-5
cdr3_nt: TGTGCCAGCAGTTACTCGGGACTAGCGGGAGCGGAGGAGCAGTTCTTC
cdr3_aa: CASSYSGLAGAEEQFF

clone_size: .
d_call: .
j_call: TRBJ2-1
v_call: TRBV19
cdr3_nt: TGTGCCAGTAGTACAAGCGGAATCTACAATGAGCAGTTCTTC
cdr3_aa: CASSTSGIYNEQFF

clone_size: .
d_call: TRBD2
j_call: TRBJ2-7
v_call: TRBV7-3
cdr3_nt: TGTGCCAGCAGCTTAATGGGAGGGACTGCCTACGAGCAGTACTTC
cdr3_aa: CASSLMGGTAYEQYF

clone_size: .
d_call: TRBD2
j_call: TRBJ2-7
v_call: TRBV5-1
cdr3_nt: TGCGCCAGCAGCCAGCGGACTAGCGGGTACGAGCAGTACTTC
cdr3_aa: CASSQRTSGYEQYF

clone_size: few
d_call: .
j_call: TRBJ1-1
v_call: TRBV28
cdr3_nt: TGTGCCAGCAGCCCCGGGACACCTAACACTGAAGCTTTCTTT
cdr3_aa: CASSPGTPNTEAFF

clone_size: .
d_call: .
j_call: TRBJ2-1
v_call: TRBV7-2
cdr3_nt: TGTGCCAGCAGCTCGCAACAGGGAAATGAGCAGTTCTTC
cdr3_aa: CASSSQQGNEQFF

clone_size: .
d_call: .
j_call: TRBJ2-3
v_call: TRBV27
cdr3_nt: TGTGCCAGCAGTTTATTGGCGGCAGATACGCAGTATTTT
cdr3_aa: CASSLLAADTQYF

clone_size: few
d_call: .
j_call: TRBJ2-6
v_call: TRBV7-9
cdr3_nt: TGTGCCAGCAGCTTCGACCGAGACTCTGGGGCCAACGTCCTGACTTTC
cdr3_aa: CASSFDRDSGANVLTF

clone_size: few
d_call: TRBD1
j_call: TRBJ1-5
v_call: TRBV7-8
cdr3_nt: TGTGCCAGCAGCCCAGACAGGGGCGACCAGCCCCAGCATTTT
cdr3_aa: CASSPDRGDQPQHF

clone_size: once
d_call: .
j_call: TRBJ1-1
v_call: TRBV19
cdr3_nt: TGTGCCAGTAGTAGGCGGACAGAGAACACTGAAGCTTTCTTT
cdr3_aa: CASSRRTENTEAFF

clone_size: .
d_call: .
j_call: TRBJ2-6
v_call: TRBV28
cdr3_nt: TGTGCCAGCAGCCCTGGACAGAGAAGATTCTCTGGGGCCAACGTCCTGACTTTC
cdr3_aa: CASSPGQRRFSGANVLTF

clone_size: .
d_call: .
j_call: TRBJ1-1
v_call: TRBV5-1
cdr3_nt: TGCGCCAGCAGCTTGGAATTAGCGGGGGGCAACACTGAAGCTTTCTTT
cdr3_aa: CASSLELAGGNTEAFF

clone_size: .
d_call: TRBD2
j_call: TRBJ2-7
v_call: TRBV2
cdr3_nt: TGTGCCAGCAGCGCTACTAGCGGGAGAGCCTACGAGCAGTACTTC
cdr3_aa: CASSATSGRAYEQYF

clone_size: .
d_call: .
j_call: TRBJ2-1
v_call: TRBV27
cdr3_nt: TGTGCCAGCAGTTTATCCTTCGAATGGAGTGAGCAGTTCTTC
cdr3_aa: CASSLSFEWSEQFF

clone_size: .
d_call: TRBD1
j_call: TRBJ1-5
v_call: TRBV19
cdr3_nt: TGTGCCAGTAGTCCTCAACAGGGGAATCAGCCCCAGCATTTT
cdr3_aa: CASSPQQGNQPQHF

clone_size: .
d_call: .
j_call: TRBJ2-5
v_call: TRBV6-5
cdr3_nt: TGTGCCAGCAGTTATCAGCGGAAAGAGACCCAGTACTTC
cdr3_aa: CASSYQRKETQYF

clone_size: .
d_call: TRBD2
j_call: TRBJ2-3
v_call: TRBV19
cdr3_nt: TGTGCCAGTAGTAGAGCGGGGGGAGGCACAGATACGCAGTATTTT
cdr3_aa: CASSRAGGGTDTQYF

clone_size: .
d_call: .
j_call: TRBJ2-5
v_call: TRBV5-1
cdr3_nt: TGCGCCAGCAGCTTGGTGGCAGGGGTGTCTTTAGAGACCCAGTACTTC
cdr3_aa: CASSLVAGVSLETQYF

clone_size: medium-sized
d_call: TRBD1
j_call: TRBJ2-7
v_call: TRBV5-4
cdr3_nt: TGTGCCACGAACTGGGACAGCTCCTACGAGCAGTACTTC
cdr3_aa: CATNWDSSYEQYF

clone_size: .
d_call: .
j_call: TRBJ1-1
v_call: TRBV6-6
cdr3_nt: TGTGCCAGCAGTCGCCCCAACACTGAAGCTTTCTTT
cdr3_aa: CASSRPNTEAFF

clone_size: .
d_call: .
j_call: TRBJ2-1
v_call: TRBV28
cdr3_nt: TGTGCCAGCAGTTTATCCTCGAGCCCCTACAATGAGCAGTTCTTC
cdr3_aa: CASSLSSSPYNEQFF

clone_size: .
d_call: TRBD2
j_call: TRBJ2-5
v_call: TRBV2
cdr3_nt: TGTGCCAGCAGTGAAGCGGCAGGGAGGGTGACCCAGTACTTC
cdr3_aa: CASSEAAGRVTQYF

clone_size: .
d_call: .
j_call: TRBJ1-2
v_call: TRBV30
cdr3_nt: TGTGCCTGGAGGGGGGCGCCCTTGAAAGGCTACACCTTC
cdr3_aa: CAWRGAPLKGYTF

clone_size: .
d_call: TRBD1
j_call: TRBJ2-7
v_call: TRBV27
cdr3_nt: TGTGCCAGCAGCTTCGGACAGGGTCCCTACGAGCAGTACTTC
cdr3_aa: CASSFGQGPYEQYF

clone_size: .
d_call: TRBD1
j_call: TRBJ2-7
v_call: TRBV6-1
cdr3_nt: TGTGCCAGCAGTGAAGCGAAGAGACAGGGCCGAAGGAACGAGCAGTACTTC
cdr3_aa: CASSEAKRQGRRNEQYF

clone_size: .
d_call: TRBD1
j_call: TRBJ1-5
v_call: TRBV6-1
cdr3_nt: TGTGCCAGCAGTGCCGACAGGGGGAGTTATCAGCCCCAGCATTTT
cdr3_aa: CASSADRGSYQPQHF

clone_size: .
d_call: .
j_call: TRBJ1-2
v_call: TRBV25-1
cdr3_nt: TGTGCCAGCAGTGAGGTACTGACCTCTGGCTACACCTTC
cdr3_aa: CASSEVLTSGYTF

clone_size: .
d_call: TRBD2
j_call: TRBJ2-3
v_call: TRBV25-1
cdr3_nt: TGTGCCAGCAGCCCGACTAGCCCAGATACGCAGTATTTT
cdr3_aa: CASSPTSPDTQYF

clone_size: .
d_call: .
j_call: TRBJ1-2
v_call: TRBV7-2
cdr3_nt: TGTGCCAGCAGCCCATCATGGATTAACTATGGCTACACCTTC
cdr3_aa: CASSPSWINYGYTF

clone_size: few
d_call: .
j_call: TRBJ1-1
v_call: TRBV11-2
cdr3_nt: TGTGCCAGCAGCTTAGAGGGGAGGGCAAGTGAAGCTTTCTTT
cdr3_aa: CASSLEGRASEAFF

clone_size: .
d_call: TRBD1
j_call: TRBJ2-1
v_call: TRBV2
cdr3_nt: TGTGCCAGCAAACTGGGACAGGGATTTGGTGAGCAGTTCTTC
cdr3_aa: CASKLGQGFGEQFF

clone_size: .
d_call: .
j_call: TRBJ1-4
v_call: TRBV11-2
cdr3_nt: TGTGCCAGCAGCCCATGGGGGGCCACTAATGAAAAACTGTTTTTT
cdr3_aa: CASSPWGATNEKLFF

clone_size: .
d_call: TRBD1
j_call: TRBJ1-4
v_call: TRBV18
cdr3_nt: TGTGCCAGCTCACCCAAGGACAGGGGAATTGAAAAACTGTTTTTT
cdr3_aa: CASSPKDRGIEKLFF

clone_size: .
d_call: .
j_call: TRBJ2-5
v_call: TRBV6-6
cdr3_nt: TGTGCCAGCAGTTACTTCGGGGGCCAAGAGACCCAGTACTTC
cdr3_aa: CASSYFGGQETQYF

clone_size: .
d_call: TRBD1
j_call: TRBJ1-5
v_call: TRBV27
cdr3_nt: TGTGCCAGCAGTTTCGGTAGGGGGCGTAATCAGCCCCAGCATTTT
cdr3_aa: CASSFGRGRNQPQHF

clone_size: few
d_call: .
j_call: TRBJ2-7
v_call: TRBV19
cdr3_nt: TGTGCCAGTAGTACCCTTTGGGACGGCTCCTACGAGCAGTACTTC
cdr3_aa: CASSTLWDGSYEQYF

clone_size: .
d_call: .
j_call: TRBJ1-1
v_call: TRBV7-2
cdr3_nt: TGTGCCAGCAGCTCCGGACGGTGGGTTTTCTTT
cdr3_aa: CASSSGRWVFF

clone_size: .
d_call: .
j_call: TRBJ1-2
v_call: TRBV29-1
cdr3_nt: TGCAGCGTTGACGTCCAGAACTATGGCTACACCTTC
cdr3_aa: CSVDVQNYGYTF

clone_size: .
d_call: .
j_call: TRBJ1-2
v_call: TRBV5-1
cdr3_nt: TGCGCCAGCAGCTTGGCCCAGTCTAACTATGGCTACACCTTC
cdr3_aa: CASSLAQSNYGYTF

clone_size: .
d_call: .
j_call: TRBJ1-2
v_call: TRBV19
cdr3_nt: TGTGCCAGTAGTATACAGTCTAACTATGGCTACACCTTC
cdr3_aa: CASSIQSNYGYTF

clone_size: few
d_call: .
j_call: TRBJ2-3
v_call: TRBV18
cdr3_nt: TGTGCCAGCTCACCCACGGCTAGCACAGATACGCAGTATTTT
cdr3_aa: CASSPTASTDTQYF

clone_size: few
d_call: .
j_call: TRBJ1-2
v_call: TRBV28
cdr3_nt: TGTGCCAGCAGCTCCTCAGCCCAGGACTATGGCTACACCTTC
cdr3_aa: CASSSSAQDYGYTF

clone_size: .
d_call: TRBD1
j_call: TRBJ2-7
v_call: TRBV5-5
cdr3_nt: TGTGCCAGCAGCGCGGGACAGGGGGCCAAGGAGCAGTACTTC
cdr3_aa: CASSAGQGAKEQYF

clone_size: .
d_call: .
j_call: TRBJ1-2
v_call: TRBV15
cdr3_nt: TGTGCCACCAGCAGAGATTGGGCAGACTATGGCTACACCTTC
cdr3_aa: CATSRDWADYGYTF

clone_size: .
d_call: TRBD1
j_call: TRBJ2-7
v_call: TRBV11-2
cdr3_nt: TGTGCCAGCAACATGGAACAGGGGGCCTACGAGCAGTACTTC
cdr3_aa: CASNMEQGAYEQYF

clone_size: .
d_call: .
j_call: TRBJ2-5
v_call: TRBV19
cdr3_nt: TGTGCCAGTAGTCCCCGGGGCGTAGAGACCCAGTACTTC
cdr3_aa: CASSPRGVETQYF

clone_size: .
d_call: .
j_call: TRBJ1-1
v_call: TRBV7-9
cdr3_nt: TGTGCCAGCAGCTTATTGGCTGAAGCTTTCTTT
cdr3_aa: CASSLLAEAFF

clone_size: few
d_call: .
j_call: TRBJ2-5
v_call: TRBV5-1
cdr3_nt: TGCGCCAGCAGCTTGGGGGCGGGGTCGGAGACCCAGTACTTC
cdr3_aa: CASSLGAGSETQYF

clone_size: .
d_call: .
j_call: TRBJ1-1
v_call: TRBV19
cdr3_nt: TGTGCCAGTAGTTTCGGGAACACTGAAGCTTTCTTT
cdr3_aa: CASSFGNTEAFF

clone_size: .
d_call: TRBD1
j_call: TRBJ1-6
v_call: TRBV9
cdr3_nt: TGTGCCAGCAGCACCCGGACAGGGTTGAATTCACCCCTCCACTTT
cdr3_aa: CASSTRTGLNSPLHF

clone_size: .
d_call: .
j_call: TRBJ2-2
v_call: TRBV5-4
cdr3_nt: TGTGCCAGCAGCTTGCTGGACTTGAACACCGGGGAGCTGTTTTTT
cdr3_aa: CASSLLDLNTGELFF

clone_size: .
d_call: TRBD1
j_call: TRBJ1-3
v_call: TRBV30
cdr3_nt: TGTGCCTGGGGGACAGGGCTCTCTGGAAACACCATATATTTT
cdr3_aa: CAWGTGLSGNTIYF

clone_size: .
d_call: TRBD1
j_call: TRBJ1-4
v_call: TRBV27
cdr3_nt: TGTGCCAGCAGTTTACTTTACAGGGGAGGTGAAAAACTGTTTTTT
cdr3_aa: CASSLLYRGGEKLFF

clone_size: .
d_call: .
j_call: TRBJ2-7
v_call: TRBV5-1
cdr3_nt: TGCGCCAGCAGCTTGACCCCCGACTACGAGCAGTACTTC
cdr3_aa: CASSLTPDYEQYF

clone_size: .
d_call: TRBD2
j_call: TRBJ2-5
v_call: TRBV18
cdr3_nt: TGTGCCAGCTCACAGACTAGCGGCGCCCAAGAGACCCAGTACTTC
cdr3_aa: CASSQTSGAQETQYF

clone_size: once
d_call: .
j_call: TRBJ2-1
v_call: TRBV11-3
cdr3_nt: TGTGCCAGCAGCTTGGACTATCAAGAGCAGTTCTTC
cdr3_aa: CASSLDYQEQFF

clone_size: .
d_call: .
j_call: TRBJ2-7
v_call: TRBV2
cdr3_nt: TGTGCCAGTTCGGACAGCATAACCTACGAGCAGTACTTC
cdr3_aa: CASSDSITYEQYF

clone_size: few
d_call: TRBD2
j_call: TRBJ2-3
v_call: TRBV7-2
cdr3_nt: TGTGCCAGCAGCTTTTCCCTAGCGGGGATCACAGATACGCAGTATTTT
cdr3_aa: CASSFSLAGITDTQYF